The source of this T cell receptor beta chain is a study of cytotoxic CD8 clonotypes in ibrutinib-treated CLL. Profiled with immunoSEQ multiplex PCR; TCRdb holds only in-frame clones, not every one. The sample lists 120,000 to 150,000 clones, about 72% occurring once. The V gene's germline CDR1 is MNHEY and CDR2 SMNVEV (reference sequence). This CDR3 has 17 amino acids. After removal of 8 bases from V and 0 bases from J, the junction contained 15 bases not matched to a gene. The sequence derives from a human donor with chronic lymphocytic leukemia. V usage is TRBV27 and J usage is TRBJ2-7; 8 positions match TRBD2. The material sequenced was PBMCs, taken after 12 months of ibrutinib treatment. DNA for the CDR3: TGTGCCAGCCACCCGTGGGGTAGCGGGGCTAACTCCTACGAGCAGTACTTC. It specifies CASHPWGSGANSYEQYF.